The TCR beta chain described here comes from a study of blood T cell repertoires in COVID-19. Across the whole study: Acute and convalescent COVID-19 specimens originated in the United States, Italy and Spain. T cells, B-cell-depleted T cells, or PBMCs supplied cDNA or gDNA.

CDR1 and CDR2 from the germline V gene are LGHNA and YSLEER. The CDR3 has 14 amino acids. With 3 bases clipped from V and 5 bases from J, the junction kept 3 bases outside the gene matches. Sequenced by immunoSEQ multiplex PCR; TCRdb stores in-frame clones only, minus some. The table records about 200,000 clones, roughly 89% of them present only once. This clonotype was obtained from a man in his 60s who had recovered from COVID-19. This chain connects TRBV4-3 to TRBJ1-4; 7 positions agree with TRBD1. Sequenced material: peripheral blood. CDR3 amino acids: CASSHGTENEKLFF. In DNA, the CDR3 is TGCGCCAGCAGCCACGGGACAGAAAATGAAAAACTGTTTTTT.